The 2 T cell receptor beta chains below were found in one sample sequenced in a study of CD8+CD57+ T cells in acquired aplastic anemia. TCR beta VDJ combinations and CDR3 sequences were profiled from genomic DNA. MiXCR, run by TCRdb on the reads, gives a single entry per CDR3 protein. The repertoire holds about 180,000 distinct CDR3 sequences, with 45% to 50% as singletons. Source material: sorted CD4+, CD8+, or CD8+CD57+ T cells (not recorded which) from PBMCs. Receptors originate from a human donor in good health.

V is TRBV11-2 and J is TRBJ1-1; D not resolved. Deletions cut 5 bases from V and 10 bases from J, with 23 bases between. The CDR3 is 15 residues long. Looked up from germline, CDR1 is SGHAT and CDR2 is FQNNGV. The CDR3 sequence: CASSRQAGYGEGAFF. For the CDR3, the DNA is TGTGCCAGCAGCCGACAAGCGGGGTACGGTGAAGGAGCTTTCTTT. Full variable domain (outside the CDR3, taken from reference TRBV11-2 and TRBJ1-1): EAGVAQSPRYKIIEKRQSVAFWCNPISGHATLYWYQQILGQGPKLLIQFQNNGVVDDSQLPKDRFSAERLKGVDSTLKIQPAKLEDSAVYLCASSRQAGYGEGAFFGQGTRLTVV.

The chain links TRBV28 to TRBJ2-5; D may be TRBD1 (6 bases). Germline CDR1 reads MDHEN; CDR2 reads SYDVKM. The CDR3 contains 15 residues. V lost 5 bases, J lost 7 bases, and 20 bases lay in between. In DNA, the CDR3 is TGTGCCAGCAGTAGCGGACAGCTAATTTATGGGACCCAGTACTTC. It specifies CASSSGQLIYGTQYF.